This T cell receptor beta chain was captured in a study of somatic mutations in cytotoxic T cells in rheumatoid arthritis. About the research overall: Several of the V beta antibody-stained T-cell populations were flow-sorted at nearly 100% purity; V beta1+ cells were among them and were sequenced for TCRB.

General study results and limits: An increase in CD8+ clonality with age was seen in rheumatoid arthritis patients but not in healthy controls. Just what the expanded CD8+ clones targeted, in terms of antigens, remained unknown. Comparison of CD8+ T-cell clonality between rheumatoid arthritis patients and age-matched healthy controls yielded no significant difference.

This clone occurred once. Its specificity is not known. Per the germline V gene, CDR1 is SNHLY and CDR2 is FYNNEI. The ends were cut back, 6 bases at V and 0 bases at J, with 11 bases in the middle. CDR3 size: 15 residues. Clones were sequenced by immunoSEQ multiplex PCR, and TCRdb holds only the in-frame ones, with some missing. The sample carries around 20,000 clones, approximately 67% recorded once. The chain joins TRBV2 to TRBJ2-2; possibly TRBD1 for D (6 bases). This receptor was identified in an adult with rheumatoid arthritis. Sequenced sample: CD8+ T cells sorted from blood. In DNA form, the CDR3 reads TGTGCCAGCAGCCTGGACAGCTCGAACACCGGGGAGCTGTTTTTT. Amino acid sequence: CASSLDSSNTGELFF.